These T cell receptor beta chains were read from a single sample in a study of blood T cells in healthy people across ages. TCRdb reprocessed the 5' RACE reads via MiXCR and lists one record per CDR3 protein. The table lists roughly 1,300,000 distinct CDR3 sequences, approximately 59% of them singletons, with under 8.5% in the top ten. Sample: blood. The receptors stem from a young man in good health. Each CDR3 is given with its conserved first and last residue. D genes are given only for firm matches. Only part of the rows carry a size: once, few, many, or a class if the clone is expanded.

-	TRBV12-3/TRBV12-4	TRBJ2-7	-	TGTGCCAGCAGTCCCCAACCCGACAGAGACTACGAGCAGTACTTC	CASSPQPDRDYEQYF
-	TRBV5-1	TRBJ2-5	-	TGCGCCAGCAGCTGGCTAGATCCGGTCCAGACCCAGTACTTC	CASSWLDPVQTQYF
-	TRBV6-1	TRBJ2-1	few	TGTGCCAGCCCAGGGGATGAGCAGTTCTTC	CASPGDEQFF
-	TRBV7-9	TRBJ2-5	-	TGTGCCAGCGCGGGGCCAGGAACGCGAGAGCAGTACTTC	CASAGPGTREQYF
-	TRBV11-1	TRBJ2-7	few	TGTGCCAGCAGCTTAGCTAGGCTAGCTAGCTACGAGCAGTACTTC	CASSLARLASYEQYF
-	TRBV20-1	TRBJ2-7	-	TGCAGTGCTAGAAGAGGGGAAAACGAGCAGTACTTC	CSARRGENEQYF
-	TRBV4-3	TRBJ1-3	once	TGCGCCAGCAGCCAAGATTACGGGGGCTCTGGAAACACCATATATTTT	CASSQDYGGSGNTIYF
-	TRBV5-1	TRBJ1-1	-	TGCGCCAGCAGCCGGGGCGAGGCTAACACTGAAGCTTTCTTT	CASSRGEANTEAFF
TRBD2	TRBV20-1	TRBJ2-5	-	TGCAGTGCCTTCGGGGGGGGTACCCCTTCTTACGAAGAGACCCAGTACTTC	CSAFGGGTPSYEETQYF
TRBD2	TRBV20-1	TRBJ2-1	-	TGCAGTGCTAGGCCCGTGGGTCTAGCGGGAAATGAGCAGTTCTTC	CSARPVGLAGNEQFF
-	TRBV18	TRBJ2-5	-	TGTGCCAGCTCACCTCACGGGGGACTGGGAGGAGAGACCCAGTACTTC	CASSPHGGLGGETQYF
TRBD1	TRBV15	TRBJ1-2	-	TGTGCCACCAGCAGAGGTCCAGGGGGCTTGGAGGGCTACACCTTC	CATSRGPGGLEGYTF
-	TRBV11-1	TRBJ1-1	-	TGTGCCAGCAGCCCCTCATGGGCGGTCCAGAACACTGAAGCTTTCTTT	CASSPSWAVQNTEAFF
TRBD2	TRBV14	TRBJ2-1	-	TGTGCCAGCAGCCACCGACCACTAGCGGAGGGCTACAATGAGCAGTTCTTC	CASSHRPLAEGYNEQFF
-	TRBV4-1	TRBJ2-3	-	TGCGCCAGCAGCCAAGCGAACGGGAACGCAGATACGCAGTATTTT	CASSQANGNADTQYF
-	TRBV18	TRBJ2-1	-	TGTGCCAGCCAGACTGAACGCGAGCAGTTCTTC	CASQTEREQFF
-	TRBV11-2	TRBJ1-6	-	TGTGCCAGCAGCCGAAACCCCTGGAGTAATTCACCCCTCCACTTT	CASSRNPWSNSPLHF
TRBD2	TRBV4-1	TRBJ2-3	-	TGCGCCAGCAGCCAAGATCGACTAGCGGGGGGGGGTCCAGCAGATACGCAGTATTTT	CASSQDRLAGGGPADTQYF
-	TRBV20-1	TRBJ2-1	-	TGCAGTGCAACCCGTTCTCGCAATGAGCAGTTCTTC	CSATRSRNEQFF
-	TRBV12-3/TRBV12-4	TRBJ1-3	-	TGTGCCAGCAGTACCGACAAATCTGGAAACACCATATATTTT	CASSTDKSGNTIYF
TRBD1	TRBV4-1	TRBJ1-6	-	TGCGCCAGCAGCCAAGAGCGGACAGGGGCATCGTTAGGCAATTCACCCCTCCACTTT	CASSQERTGASLGNSPLHF
-	TRBV7-9	TRBJ1-5	few	TGTGCCAGCAGCCCCCAAGCAGCGGGGGGCAATCAGCCCCAGCATTTT	CASSPQAAGGNQPQHF
-	TRBV12-3/TRBV12-4	TRBJ2-1	few	TGTGCCAGCAGTGCGAGTTTCGGGACACTTGCTGGTAAGGACTCCTACAATGAGCAGTTCTTC	CASSASFGTLAGKDSYNEQFF
-	TRBV3-1	TRBJ2-2	-	TGTGCCAGCAGCCAGGCCGTGGGGACGGGCACCGGGGAGCTGTTTTTT	CASSQAVGTGTGELFF
TRBD2	TRBV11-2	TRBJ2-4	-	TGTGCCAGCAGCCCCAGGGCTAGCGGGTATAACATTCAGTACTTC	CASSPRASGYNIQYF
-	TRBV13	TRBJ1-1	-	TGTGCCAGCAGCTTAGGAAGGGAAACTGAAGCTTTCTTT	CASSLGRETEAFF
-	TRBV4-1	TRBJ1-1	-	TGCGCCAGCAGCCAAGAAGAAGGACAGCTCCACACTGAAGCTTTCTTT	CASSQEEGQLHTEAFF
-	TRBV4-3	TRBJ1-5	-	TGCGCCAGCAGCCAAGATCTAATGCAGCCCCAGCATTTT	CASSQDLMQPQHF
TRBD2	TRBV7-9	TRBJ2-1	-	TGTGCCAATCCGGGACTAGCGGGATCTTACAATGAGCAGTTCTTC	CANPGLAGSYNEQFF
-	TRBV12-3/TRBV12-4	TRBJ1-2	-	TGTGCCAGCAGTCCCGACAGCCCCGAAGATGGCTACACCTTC	CASSPDSPEDGYTF
-	TRBV3-1	TRBJ2-5	-	TGTGCCAGCAGCCAAGATCTAACCAGGGCCAATGAGCAGTACTTC	CASSQDLTRANEQYF
-	TRBV20-1	TRBJ2-1	few	TGCAGTGCTACCCCTGTAATCCCAGGGAATGAGCAGTTCTTC	CSATPVIPGNEQFF
-	TRBV20-1	TRBJ2-5	-	TGCAGTGCTAGAGTCCCGAGTGAGCAGTACTTC	CSARVPSEQYF
-	TRBV29-1	TRBJ2-7	-	TGCAGCGTTATAGAGCGGGTGCCGGGGGAGCAGTACTTC	CSVIERVPGEQYF
TRBD1	TRBV6-6	TRBJ1-2	-	TGTGCCAGCAGTTACTCTCGGCAGGGGGTTTCTGGCTACACCTTC	CASSYSRQGVSGYTF
TRBD1	TRBV10-3	TRBJ2-3	few	TGTGCCATCAGTCCCGGGACAGGGTCGATCGCAGATACGCAGTATTTT	CAISPGTGSIADTQYF
-	TRBV7-2	TRBJ2-1	-	TGTGCCAGCAGCTTAGTCGCCCCCCCCTACAATGAGCAGTTCTTC	CASSLVAPPYNEQFF